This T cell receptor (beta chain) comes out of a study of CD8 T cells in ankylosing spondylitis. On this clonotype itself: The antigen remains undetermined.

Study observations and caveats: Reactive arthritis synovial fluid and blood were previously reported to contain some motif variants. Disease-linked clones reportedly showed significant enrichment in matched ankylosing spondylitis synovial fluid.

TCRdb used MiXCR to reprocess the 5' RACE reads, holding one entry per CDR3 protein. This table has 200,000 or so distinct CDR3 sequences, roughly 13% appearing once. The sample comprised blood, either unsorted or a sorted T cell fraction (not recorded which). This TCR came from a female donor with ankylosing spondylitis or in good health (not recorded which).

The CDR3 nucleotides are TGTGCCAGCAGTTTTATGTCAGCAGAGACCCAGTACTTC. Its translation is CASSFMSAETQYF. The chain is built from TRBV12-3 or TRBV12-4 and TRBJ2-5, with D uncertain. This CDR3 is built from 13 residues. With 3 bases removed from V and 4 bases from J, the gap between germline ends came to 9 bases.